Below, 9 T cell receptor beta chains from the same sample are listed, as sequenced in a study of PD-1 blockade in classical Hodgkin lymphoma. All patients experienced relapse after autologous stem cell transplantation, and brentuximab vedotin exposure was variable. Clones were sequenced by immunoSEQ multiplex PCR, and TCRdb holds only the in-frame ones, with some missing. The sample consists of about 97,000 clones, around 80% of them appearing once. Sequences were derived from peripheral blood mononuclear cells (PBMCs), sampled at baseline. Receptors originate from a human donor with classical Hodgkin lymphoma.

The CDR3 loop is CASSSNRETDTQYF. CDR3 bases: TGTGCCAGCAGTTCCAACAGGGAAACAGATACGCAGTATTTT. The V and J genes are TRBV28 and TRBJ2-3; D is perhaps TRBD1 (6 bases). The germline V gene encodes CDR1 MDHEN and CDR2 SYDVKM. The CDR3 covers 14 residues. With 4 bases removed from V and 3 bases from J, the gap between germline ends came to 11 bases.

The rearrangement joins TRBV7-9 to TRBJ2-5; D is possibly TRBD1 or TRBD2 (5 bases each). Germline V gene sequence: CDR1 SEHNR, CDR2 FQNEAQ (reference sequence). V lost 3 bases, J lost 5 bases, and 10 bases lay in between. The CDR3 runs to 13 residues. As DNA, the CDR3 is TGTGCCAGCAGCTTCGGGACCAGTGAGACCCAGTACTTC. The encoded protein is CASSFGTSETQYF.

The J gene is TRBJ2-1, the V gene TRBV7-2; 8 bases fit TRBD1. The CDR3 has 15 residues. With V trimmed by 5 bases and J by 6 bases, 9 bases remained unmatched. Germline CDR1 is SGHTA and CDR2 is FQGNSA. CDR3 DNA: TGTGCCAGCAGCACGAGGACAGGGCTTGGCAATGAGCAGTTCTTC. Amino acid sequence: CASSTRTGLGNEQFF.

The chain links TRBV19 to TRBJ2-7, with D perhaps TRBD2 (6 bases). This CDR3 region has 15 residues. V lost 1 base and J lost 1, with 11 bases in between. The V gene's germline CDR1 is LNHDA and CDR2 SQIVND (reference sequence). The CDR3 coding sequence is TGTGCCAGTAGTATAGGGGGTGCGGGGTCCTACGAGCAGTACTTC. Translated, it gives CASSIGGAGSYEQYF. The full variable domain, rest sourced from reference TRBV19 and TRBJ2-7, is DGGITQSPKYLFRKEGQNVTLSCEQNLNHDAMYWYRQDPGQGLRLIYYSQIVNDFQKGDIAEGYSVSREKKESFPLTVTSAQKNPTAFYLCASSIGGAGSYEQYFGPGTRLTVT.

CDR3 amino acids: CASSLWGQNTEAFF. The CDR3 DNA reads TGTGCCAGCAGTTTATGGGGACAAAACACTGAAGCTTTCTTT. The rearrangement links TRBV27 to TRBJ1-1; D perhaps matches TRBD1 (6 bases). CDR1 and CDR2 (germline): MNHEY, SMNVEV (reference sequence). Trimming stripped 1 base from V and 2 bases from J, with 8 bases between. The CDR3 is 14 residues long.

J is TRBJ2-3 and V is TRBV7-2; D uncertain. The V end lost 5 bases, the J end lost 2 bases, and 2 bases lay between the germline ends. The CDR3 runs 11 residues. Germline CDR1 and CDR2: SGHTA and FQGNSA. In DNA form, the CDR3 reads TGTGCCAGCAGCCTCACAGATACGCAGTATTTT. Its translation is CASSLTDTQYF. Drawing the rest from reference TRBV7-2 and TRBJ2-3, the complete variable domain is GAGVSQSPSNKVTEKGKDVELRCDPISGHTALYWYRQSLGQGLEFLIYFQGNSAPDKSGLPSDRFSAERTGGSVSTLTIQRTQQEDSAVYLCASSLTDTQYFGPGTRLTVL.

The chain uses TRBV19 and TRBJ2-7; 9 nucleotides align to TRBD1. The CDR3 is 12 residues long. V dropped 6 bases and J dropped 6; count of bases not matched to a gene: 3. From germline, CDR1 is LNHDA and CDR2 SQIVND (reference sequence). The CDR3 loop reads CASSDRGSEQYF. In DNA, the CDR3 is TGTGCCAGTAGCGACAGGGGGAGCGAGCAGTACTTC.

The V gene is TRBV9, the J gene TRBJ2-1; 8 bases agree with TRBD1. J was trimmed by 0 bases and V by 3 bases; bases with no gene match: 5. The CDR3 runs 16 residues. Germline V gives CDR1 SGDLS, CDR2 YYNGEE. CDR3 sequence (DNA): TGTGCCAGCAGCGAGCGGACAGGGAGCTCCTACAATGAGCAGTTCTTC. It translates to CASSERTGSSYNEQFF.

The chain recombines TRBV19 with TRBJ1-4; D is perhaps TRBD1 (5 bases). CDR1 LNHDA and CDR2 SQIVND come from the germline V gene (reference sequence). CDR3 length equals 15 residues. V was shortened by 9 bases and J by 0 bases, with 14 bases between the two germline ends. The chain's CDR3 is CASREDRATNEKLFF. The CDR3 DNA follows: TGTGCCAGCCGGGAAGACAGAGCAACTAATGAAAAACTGTTTTTT.